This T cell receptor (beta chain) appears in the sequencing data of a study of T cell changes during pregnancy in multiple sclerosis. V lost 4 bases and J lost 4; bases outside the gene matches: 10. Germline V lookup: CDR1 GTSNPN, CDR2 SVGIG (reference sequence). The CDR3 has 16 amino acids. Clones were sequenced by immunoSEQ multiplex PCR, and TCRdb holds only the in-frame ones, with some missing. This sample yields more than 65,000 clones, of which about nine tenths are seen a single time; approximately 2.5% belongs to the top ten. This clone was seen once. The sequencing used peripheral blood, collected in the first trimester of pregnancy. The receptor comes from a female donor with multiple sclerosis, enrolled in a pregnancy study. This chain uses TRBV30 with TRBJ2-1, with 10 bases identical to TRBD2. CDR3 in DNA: TGTGCCTGGACCTTAACGGGTAGCGGGGGGTACAATGAGCAGTTCTTC. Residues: CAWTLTGSGGYNEQFF.